This TCR beta chain originates from a study of blood T cell repertoires in COVID-19. The wider study: The analysed material was cDNA or gDNA that came from T cells, B-cell-depleted T cells, or PBMCs.

Trimming shortened V by 3 bases and J by 4 bases, and 16 bases separated the two germline ends. The V gene's germline CDR1 is ENHRY and CDR2 SYGVKD. CDR3 size: 15 residues. Using immunoSEQ multiplex PCR, the repertoire was profiled, and TCRdb retains in-frame clones only, with some absent. The sample carries tens of thousands of clones, 85% to 90% recorded once. Specimen: peripheral blood. The receptor's source is a human donor with active COVID-19. The donor label of this sample is uncertain. The chain employs TRBV10-3 and TRBJ2-7; no definite D call. DNA for the CDR3: TGTGCCATCAGTGACCGGTTCCGCGTCGTTTACGAGCAGTACTTC. It translates to CAISDRFRVVYEQYF.